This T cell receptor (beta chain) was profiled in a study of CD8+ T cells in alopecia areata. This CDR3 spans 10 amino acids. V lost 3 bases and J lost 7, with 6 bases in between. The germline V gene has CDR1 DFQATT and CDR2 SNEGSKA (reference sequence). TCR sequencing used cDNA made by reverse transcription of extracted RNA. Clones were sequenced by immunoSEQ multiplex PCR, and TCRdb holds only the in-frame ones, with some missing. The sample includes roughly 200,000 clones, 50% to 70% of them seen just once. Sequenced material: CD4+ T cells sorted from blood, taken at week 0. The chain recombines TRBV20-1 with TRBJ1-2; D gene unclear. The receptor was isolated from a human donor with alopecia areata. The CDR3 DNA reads TGCAGTGCTAGTCTGGGTGGCTACACCTTC. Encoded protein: CSASLGGYTF.